These 18 T cell receptor beta chains were all obtained from the same sample, sequenced in a study of blood T cell repertoires in COVID-19. Using immunoSEQ multiplex PCR, the repertoire was profiled, and TCRdb retains in-frame clones only, with some absent. The repertoire holds more than 95,000 clones, with roughly 81% as singletons. Sequenced input: peripheral blood. The source is a woman aged 70 to 79 with acute or convalescent COVID-19.

This chain uses TRBV6-2 or TRBV6-3 with TRBJ1-5; 9 positions agree with TRBD1. Germline V gives CDR1 MNHEY, CDR2 SVGEGT. The V and J ends lost 5 bases and 6 bases, in that order; junction bases with no gene match: 8. The CDR3 covers 15 residues. The CDR3 bases are TGTGCCAGCAGTAACACAGGGGGCGTGGGTCAGCCCCAGCATTTT. Amino acid sequence: CASSNTGGVGQPQHF.

This clone occurred once. V gene TRBV5-5 combines with J gene TRBJ1-2; TRBD1 matches at 8 bases. Germline values: CDR1 SGHKS, CDR2 YYEKEE (reference sequence). The CDR3 sequence is 15 residues long. J gave up 4 bases and V 3 bases, and 8 bases lay outside the gene matches. The CDR3 is CASSSGQGGLYGYTF. DNA for the CDR3: TGTGCCAGCAGCTCTGGACAGGGAGGGCTCTATGGCTACACCTTC.

V usage is TRBV6-6 and J usage is TRBJ1-5; 8 nucleotides agree with TRBD1. CDR1 and CDR2 from the germline V gene are MNHNY and SVGAGI (reference sequence). The V gene end was trimmed by 5 bases and the J gene end by 7 bases; junction bases not matched to a gene: 7. This CDR3 is built from 14 residues. The CDR3 region is CASSKDRASQPQHF. In DNA form, the CDR3 reads TGTGCCAGCAGTAAGGACAGGGCGAGCCAGCCCCAGCATTTT.

This sequence joins TRBV4-1 and TRBJ1-5, with unresolved D. Germline lookup yields CDR1 MGHRA and CDR2 YSYEKL. This CDR3 spans 13 amino acids. V was cut by 4 bases and J by 9 bases, with 13 bases left in between. CDR3 sequence reads: CASSPRILGPQHF. The CDR3 DNA is TGCGCCAGCAGCCCAAGGATCCTAGGGCCCCAGCATTTT.

The rearrangement uses TRBV30 and TRBJ1-6, with D hard to call. This CDR3 has 15 amino acids. Germline-derived CDR1 and CDR2 are GTSNPN and SVGIG (reference sequence). The germline V and J ends were trimmed by 2 bases and 9 bases, with 17 bases remaining between them. The CDR3 loop is CAWSRAGEGSSPLHF. The CDR3 region has the DNA TGTGCCTGGAGTCGGGCAGGAGAGGGTAGTTCACCCCTCCACTTT.

The CDR3 region is CASSSGQGGAYYGYTF. The DNA for the CDR3 is TGTGCCAGCAGTTCGGGACAGGGTGGTGCATATTATGGCTACACCTTC. This sequence joins TRBV28 and TRBJ1-2, with 9 nucleotides matching TRBD1. Unmatched junction bases numbered 11, after V lost 4 bases and J lost 5 bases. The CDR3 loop spans 16 amino acids. Germline V lookup: CDR1 MDHEN, CDR2 SYDVKM.

V is TRBV4-3 and J is TRBJ2-1; TRBD2 matches at 11 bases. The CDR3 runs 18 residues. Trimming removed 0 bases from V and 1 base from J; junction bases left unmatched: 5. Germline V gene sequence: CDR1 LGHNA, CDR2 YSLEER. DNA for the CDR3: TGCGCCAGCAGCCAAGACGCACTAGCGGGGGTTTCCTACAATGAGCAGTTCTTC. Residues: CASSQDALAGVSYNEQFF.

The chain carries TRBV6-5 and TRBJ1-2, with TRBD1 as a possible D gene (5 bases). The CDR3 is 13 residues long. V lost 5 bases, J lost 4 bases, and 11 bases lay in between. CDR1 and CDR2 from the germline V gene are MNHEY and SVGAGI. In DNA, the CDR3 is TGTGCCAGCAGTCCCCAGGGTACCTATGGCTACACCTTC. It encodes CASSPQGTYGYTF.

A remark on this clone: The sample holds other DNA sequences that translate to the same CDR3. The chain is built from TRBV29-1 and TRBJ1-2; maybe TRBD1 (6 bases). The V end lost 2 bases, the J end lost 8 bases, and 12 bases lay between the germline ends. Looked up from germline, CDR1 is SQVTM and CDR2 is ANQGSEA. The CDR3 is 12 amino acids. CDR3 nucleotides: TGCAGCGTTGAATTCGGACAGACCGGCTACACCTTC. Translating it yields CSVEFGQTGYTF. The complete variable domain, with remaining parts taken from reference TRBV29-1 and TRBJ1-2, reads SAVISQKPSRDICQRGTSLTIQCQVDSQVTMMFWYRQQPGQSLTLIATANQGSEATYESGFVIDKFPISRPNLTFSTLTVSNMSPEDSSIYLCSVEFGQTGYTFGSGTRLTVV.

The gene calls are TRBV21-1 and TRBJ2-7; the tabulated D call, TRBD1, remains unverified against the DNA. TRBV21-1 is a pseudogene segment. This CDR3 region has 16 residues. The CDR3 spells CASSRHLQGGFYEQYF. In DNA, the CDR3 is TGTGCCAGCAGCAGGCACCTACAGGGGGGATTCTACGAGCAGTACTTC.

This chain links TRBV7-2 with TRBJ1-4; TRBD1 matches 7 bases. CDR1 is SGHTA and CDR2 is FQGNSA in the germline V gene. V trimming: 3 bases; J trimming: 3 bases; junction bases outside the gene matches: 4. The CDR3 has 15 amino acids. DNA for the CDR3: TGTGCCAGCAGCTTCAGACAGGGTGCTAATGAAAAACTGTTTTTT. This encodes CASSFRQGANEKLFF.

The gene calls are TRBV7-2 and TRBJ2-7, with D tentatively TRBD1 (6 bases). The CDR3 has 13 residues. Germline CDR1 and CDR2: SGHTA and FQGNSA. Trimming took off 3 bases at V and 5 bases at J, with 11 bases between the two ends. The CDR3 DNA sequence: TGTGCCAGCAGCTTTGCAGGGGTCCACGAGCAGTACTTC. Encoded protein: CASSFAGVHEQYF. Filled out from reference TRBV7-2 and TRBJ2-7, the complete variable domain reads GAGVSQSPSNKVTEKGKDVELRCDPISGHTALYWYRQSLGQGLEFLIYFQGNSAPDKSGLPSDRFSAERTGGSVSTLTIQRTQQEDSAVYLCASSFAGVHEQYFGPGTRLTVT.

This clone was found a few times. The chain combines TRBV3-1 (or the pseudogene TRBV3-2) with TRBJ1-3; D is possibly TRBD1 (6 bases). Germline V gene data show CDR1 as LGHDT and CDR2 as YNNKEL (reference sequence). The CDR3 is 15 amino acids. The ends were cut back, 3 bases at V and 2 bases at J, with 11 bases in the middle. The CDR3 spells CASSQSGQAGNTIYF. Here the CDR3 DNA reads TGTGCCAGCAGCCAGTCGGGACAAGCTGGAAACACCATATATTTT.

The V call is TRBV6-6, the J call TRBJ2-2, with TRBD2 matching 13 bases. This CDR3 spans 17 amino acids. The germline gives CDR1 MNHNY, CDR2 SVGAGI (reference sequence). V lost 7 bases to trimming and J lost 1 base; unmatched junction nucleotides: 6. This chain's CDR3 is CASIRLAGGQNTGELFF. In nucleotides, the CDR3 is TGTGCCAGCATTCGACTAGCGGGGGGCCAGAACACCGGGGAGCTGTTTTTT.

The chain links TRBV27 to TRBJ1-6; TRBD1 aligns across 8 bases. V lost 5 bases, J lost 5 bases, and 5 bases stayed unmatched. CDR1 MNHEY and CDR2 SMNVEV come from the germline V gene (reference sequence). This CDR3 is built from 15 residues. The CDR3 reads CASSTHRGDNSPLHF. The CDR3 DNA is TGTGCCAGCAGTACCCACAGGGGGGATAATTCACCCCTCCACTTT.

The chain links TRBV3-1 (or the pseudogene TRBV3-2) to TRBJ1-2; a possible D gene is TRBD1 (5 bases). V lost 3 bases to trimming and J lost 8 bases, with 16 bases between them. This CDR3 region has 14 residues. Looked up from germline, CDR1 is LGHDT and CDR2 is YNNKEL (reference sequence). CDR3 DNA sequence: TGTGCCAGCAGCCAGGACAACCTGGGAGGAGGCTACACCTTC. Residues: CASSQDNLGGGYTF.

J is TRBJ2-7 and V is TRBV3-1 (or the pseudogene TRBV3-2); D ambiguous. Germline CDR1 reads LGHDT; CDR2 reads YNNKEL (reference sequence). V was trimmed by 2 bases and J by 3 bases, leaving 14 bases between them. The CDR3 covers 15 residues. CDR3 sequence (DNA): TGTGCCAGCAGCCAATCAGGTAACGGATTCTACGAGCAGTACTTC. Translation: CASSQSGNGFYEQYF.

CDR3 sequence (DNA): TGTGCCAGCAGCCCCCACGACCGGCGGACCTACGAGCAGTACTTC. This gives the protein CASSPHDRRTYEQYF. The chain carries TRBV9 and TRBJ2-7; no reliable D call. The V gene's germline CDR1 is SGDLS and CDR2 YYNGEE. The CDR3 loop spans 15 amino acids. V shed 4 bases and J shed 2 bases, with 16 bases lying between them. The whole variable domain, remainder taken from reference TRBV9 and TRBJ2-7, is DSGVTQTPKHLITATGQRVTLRCSPRSGDLSVYWYQQSLDQGLQFLIQYYNGEERAKGNILERFSAQQFPDLHSELNLSSLELGDSALYFCASSPHDRRTYEQYFGPGTRLTVT.